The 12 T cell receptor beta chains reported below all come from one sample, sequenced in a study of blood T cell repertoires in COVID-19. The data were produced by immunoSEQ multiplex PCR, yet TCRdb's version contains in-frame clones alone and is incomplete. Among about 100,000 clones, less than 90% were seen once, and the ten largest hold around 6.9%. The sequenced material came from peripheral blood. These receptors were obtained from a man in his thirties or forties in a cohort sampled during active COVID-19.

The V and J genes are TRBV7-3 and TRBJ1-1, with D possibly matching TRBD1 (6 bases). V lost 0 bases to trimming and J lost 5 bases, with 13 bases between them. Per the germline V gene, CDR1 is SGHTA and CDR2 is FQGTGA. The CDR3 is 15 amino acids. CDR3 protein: CASSLTAGVQTEAFF. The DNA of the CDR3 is TGTGCCAGCAGCTTAACGGCAGGGGTTCAGACTGAAGCTTTCTTT.

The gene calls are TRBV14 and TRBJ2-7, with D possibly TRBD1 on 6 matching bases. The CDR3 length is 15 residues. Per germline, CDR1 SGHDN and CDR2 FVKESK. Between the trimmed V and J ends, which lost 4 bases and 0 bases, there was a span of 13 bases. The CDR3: CASSRVGHPSYEQYF. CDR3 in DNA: TGTGCCAGCAGCCGTGTGGGACATCCCTCCTACGAGCAGTACTTC.

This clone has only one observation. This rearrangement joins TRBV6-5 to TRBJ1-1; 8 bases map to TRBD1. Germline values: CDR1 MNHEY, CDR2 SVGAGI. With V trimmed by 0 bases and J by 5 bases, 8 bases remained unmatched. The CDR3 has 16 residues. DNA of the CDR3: TGTGCCAGCAGTTACTCGAGTACAGGGGGAAGGACTGAAGCTTTCTTT. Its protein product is CASSYSSTGGRTEAFF.

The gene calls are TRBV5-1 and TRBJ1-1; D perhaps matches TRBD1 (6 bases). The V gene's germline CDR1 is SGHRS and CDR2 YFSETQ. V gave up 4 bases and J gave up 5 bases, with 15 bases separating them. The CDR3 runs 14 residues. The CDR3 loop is CASSQQGGGTEAFF. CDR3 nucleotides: TGCGCCAGCAGCCAACAGGGCGGGGGAACTGAAGCTTTCTTT. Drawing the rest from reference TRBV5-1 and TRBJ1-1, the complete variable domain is KAGVTQTPRYLIKTRGQQVTLSCSPISGHRSVSWYQQTPGQGLQFLFEYFSETQRNKGNFPGRFSGRQFSNSRSEMNVSTLELGDSALYLCASSQQGGGTEAFFGQGTRLTVV.

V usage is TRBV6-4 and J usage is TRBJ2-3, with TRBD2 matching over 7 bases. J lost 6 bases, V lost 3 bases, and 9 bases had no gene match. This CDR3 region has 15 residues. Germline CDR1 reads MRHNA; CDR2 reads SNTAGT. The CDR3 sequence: CASSESGAGGDTQYF. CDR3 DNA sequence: TGTGCCAGCAGTGAGAGCGGGGCCGGGGGGGATACGCAGTATTTT.

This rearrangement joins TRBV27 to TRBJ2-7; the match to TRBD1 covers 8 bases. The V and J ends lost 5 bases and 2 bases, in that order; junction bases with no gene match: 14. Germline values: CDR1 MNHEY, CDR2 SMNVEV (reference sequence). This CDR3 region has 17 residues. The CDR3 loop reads CASSEYPRGQSPYEQYF. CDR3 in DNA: TGTGCCAGCAGTGAATACCCCAGGGGGCAGTCCCCCTACGAGCAGTACTTC.

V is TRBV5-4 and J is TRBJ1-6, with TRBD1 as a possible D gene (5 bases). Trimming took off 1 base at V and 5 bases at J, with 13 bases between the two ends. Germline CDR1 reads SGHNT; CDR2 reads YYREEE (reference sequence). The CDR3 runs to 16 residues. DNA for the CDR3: TGTGCCAGCAGCTTGTCTCCGGGGGAGAATAATTCACCCCTCCACTTT. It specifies CASSLSPGENNSPLHF.

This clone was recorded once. CDR3 loop: CASSFQGGDGYTF. In DNA, the CDR3 is TGTGCCAGCAGCTTCCAGGGTGGGGATGGCTACACCTTC. The chain recombines TRBV5-4 with TRBJ1-2, with D possibly being TRBD1 (5 bases). With 2 bases removed from V and 6 bases from J, the gap between germline ends came to 11 bases. From germline, CDR1 is SGHNT and CDR2 YYREEE (reference sequence). The length of the CDR3 is 13 residues. The full variable domain, rest sourced from reference TRBV5-4 and TRBJ1-2, is ETGVTQSPTHLIKTRGQQVTLRCSSQSGHNTVSWYQQALGQGPQFIFQYYREEENGRGNFPPRFSGLQFPNYSSELNVNALELDDSALYLCASSFQGGDGYTFGSGTRLTVV.

CDR3 nucleotide sequence: TGTGCCAGCAGCCATCGTCGGACAGGGGGCTACAATGAGCAGTTCTTC. It yields the protein CASSHRRTGGYNEQFF. The chain employs TRBV3-1 (or the pseudogene TRBV3-2) and TRBJ2-1; TRBD1 matches 10 bases. The germline CDR1 and CDR2 sequences are LGHDT and YNNKEL (reference sequence). The CDR3 consists of 16 residues. J gave up 3 bases and V 3 bases, and 5 bases lay outside the gene matches.

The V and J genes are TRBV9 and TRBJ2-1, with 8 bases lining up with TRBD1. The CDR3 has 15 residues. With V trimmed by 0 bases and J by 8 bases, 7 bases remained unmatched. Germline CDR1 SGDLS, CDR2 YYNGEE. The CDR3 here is CASSVGAGGLDEQFF. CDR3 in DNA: TGTGCCAGCAGCGTAGGGGCAGGGGGCCTTGATGAGCAGTTCTTC.

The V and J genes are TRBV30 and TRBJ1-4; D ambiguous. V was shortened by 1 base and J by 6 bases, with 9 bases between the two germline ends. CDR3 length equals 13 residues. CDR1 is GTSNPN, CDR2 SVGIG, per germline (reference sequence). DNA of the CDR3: TGTGCCTGGAGTGCCTATGTGGATGAAAAACTGTTTTTT. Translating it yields CAWSAYVDEKLFF.

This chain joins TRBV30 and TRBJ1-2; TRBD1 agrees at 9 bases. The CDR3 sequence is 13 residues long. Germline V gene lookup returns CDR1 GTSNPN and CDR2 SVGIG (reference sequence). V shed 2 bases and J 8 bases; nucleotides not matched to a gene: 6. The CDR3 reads CAWSPHRGRGYTF. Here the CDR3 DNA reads TGTGCCTGGAGTCCGCACAGGGGGCGCGGCTACACCTTC.